This TCR beta chain was recorded in a study of glioma-infiltrating T cells (dated by TCRdb to the mid-2010s). For context, the study as a whole: Low-grade gliomas were represented by WHO grade II oligodendrogliomas or astrocytomas, and glioblastomas were represented by WHO grade IV tumors that were sampled at initial rather than recurrent diagnosis. Glioma patients received dexamethasone for six or fewer days before surgery. Blood libraries targeted roughly 4- to 10-fold sequencing coverage of 950,000 to 1,000,000 peripheral T cells. TCR alpha- and beta-chain repertoires were sequenced from glioma tissue, non-neoplastic brain tissue and matched peripheral blood mononuclear cells. To measure how far tissue and blood T-cell populations diverged, each tissue-infiltrating repertoire was compared against the peripheral blood repertoire of the same patient. The paired cohort was made up of three low-grade glioma patients, several primary glioblastoma patients and three non-glioma patients who contributed non-neoplastic brain tissue.

The table lists this clonotype with a few counts. What antigen it recognizes has not been identified. Base quality data are lacking; no much larger clone is found one base away. Immediately after resection, surgical brain or tumor specimens were cryofrozen in liquid nitrogen, and peripheral blood cells were collected at the same time. TCR alpha and beta CDR3 regions were amplified with the iRepertoire nested amplicon-rescue multiplex PCR (arm-PCR) platform from RNA. One-step reverse transcription and amplification used about 90-450 ng of tissue mRNA or PBMC total RNA as input. Following bead purification, Illumina adapters were added by a secondary multiplex PCR, and libraries between 200 and 400 bp were gel-purified. Demultiplexing relied on internal 6-nucleotide barcodes carried by the libraries. The libraries were sequenced on an Illumina MiSeq using 2x220 or 2x250 nucleotide paired-end reads. In the source study's methods: Paired reads were merged using FLASH 1.2.11 and aligned with BWA-MEM to the GRCh37 human genome, and TRA and TRB reads were then extracted. An IMGT-derived reference of cassette sequences and CDR3 motifs, with pseudogenes included, was used for V and J assignment. Three-frame translation of reads was performed, and productive CDR3s were defined as those with a C...FGXG motif and no stop codons. A clonotype was defined as a unique combination of a V-J cassette pair and a CDR3 amino acid sequence. Reads were filtered by Hamming distance, with the threshold set by the sequence error rate of each sample in mapped regions. In TCRdb, the public reads were trimmed at Q25 with fastp and aligned with MiXCR, with productive beta chains retained. Each record represents a unique CDR3 protein, reported with the most common genes and DNA among its rows. TCRdb assigned the V and J calls; the authors' analysis was not used. This sample is represented by more than 350,000 distinct CDR3 sequences; more than 35% of them were singletons. The ten largest clones add up to about 11% of the sample.

Deletion took 5 bases off V and 6 bases off J, with a span of 16 bases between the germline ends. The CDR3 covers 14 residues, taking in both the cysteine and the phenylalanine. The sequence is cut down to CDR3 DNA, 42 bases in frame from base 1. CDR1 and CDR2 were assigned from the germline V gene (reference sequence) as LGHDT and YNNKEL. Points the paper makes about the study in general: Group comparisons rested on small numbers: three non-neoplastic, three low-grade glioma and roughly eight glioblastoma patients. VJ-independent divergence between tissue and blood was lower than expected in non-neoplastic patients but higher than expected in all gliomas, particularly low-grade gliomas. Very few CDR3 sequences were found to be shared between tissue and blood, and this scarcity was attributed to high CDR3 diversity and limited sampling. Patients with low tissue-blood divergence were marked by a signature set of shared blood CDR3 motifs, and that set was depleted in highly divergent patients.

The sequenced material came from glioma tissue, nonneoplastic brain tissue, or PBMCs (not recorded which). In this chain, TRBV3-1 is recombined with TRBJ1-2; the D gene is unclear. The origin of this receptor is a human donor with low-grade glioma or glioblastoma, undergoing nonglioma brain surgery, or in good health (not recorded which). The sequenced DNA is TGTGCCAGCAGCGACACGTCTGGGATCCATGGCTACACCTTC. This translates into CASSDTSGIHGYTF.